This TCR beta chain was sequenced for a study of OX40 agonist ivuxolimab in advanced cancers. Clones were read by immunoSEQ multiplex PCR, and TCRdb kept only the in-frame ones, dropping some. The profile shows approximately 44,000 clones, roughly 80% of them singletons. The CDR3 spans 18 residues. Trimming removed 2 bases from V and 0 bases from J, with 17 bases in between. In this sample, this clone turned up once. The antigen remains undetermined. Points from the study as a whole: Certain nonresponding patients likewise had low normalized T-cell clonal expansion.

This sequence joins TRBV23-1 and TRBJ1-5; no definite D call. TRBV23-1 carries the ORF label, with uncertain function. This clonotype originated in an adult with an advanced solid tumor such as melanoma, head and neck, liver or kidney cancer. The starting material was CD4+ or CD8+ T cells sorted from blood, obtained in a trial of the OX40 agonist ivuxolimab. In DNA, the CDR3 is TGCGCCAGCAGTCAACACAAAAGGACGGATTATAGCAATCAGCCCCAGCATTTT. It encodes CASSQHKRTDYSNQPQHF.